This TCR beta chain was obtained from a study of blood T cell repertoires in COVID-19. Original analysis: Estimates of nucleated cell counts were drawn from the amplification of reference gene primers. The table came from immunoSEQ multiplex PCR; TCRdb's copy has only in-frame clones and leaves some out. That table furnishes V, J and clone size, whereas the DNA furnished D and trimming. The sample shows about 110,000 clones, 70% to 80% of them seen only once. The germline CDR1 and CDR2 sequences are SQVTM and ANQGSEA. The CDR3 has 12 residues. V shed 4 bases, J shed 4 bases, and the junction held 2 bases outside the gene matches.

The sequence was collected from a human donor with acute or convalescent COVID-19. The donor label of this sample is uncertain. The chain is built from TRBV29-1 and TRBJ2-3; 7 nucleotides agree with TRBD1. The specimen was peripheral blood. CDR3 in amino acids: CSVADRADTQYF. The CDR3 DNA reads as TGCAGCGTTGCTGACAGGGCAGATACGCAGTATTTT.